The 16 T cell receptor beta chains below come from one sample, sequenced in a study of blood T cell repertoires in COVID-19. Some clones are missing from TCRdb's copy, which holds only in-frame ones; the method was immunoSEQ multiplex PCR. This table holds roughly 340,000 clones, about 89% found once. The source material was peripheral blood. Source of these receptors: a woman aged 25 to 39 with COVID-19, enrolled during active disease.

This rearrangement joins TRBV6-5 to TRBJ2-1; TRBD1 agrees at 10 bases. V was pared by 5 bases and J by 6 bases, with 4 bases of the junction left unmatched. The CDR3 has 14 amino acids. Germline V CDR1 and CDR2: MNHEY, SVGAGI. The CDR3 bases are TGTGCCAGCAGTCCCGGGACAGGGGCCAATGAGCAGTTCTTC. Residues: CASSPGTGANEQFF.

The chain employs TRBV5-4 and TRBJ1-2; 10 bases fit TRBD1. The CDR3 is 16 residues long. With V trimmed by 5 bases and J by 1 base, 8 bases remained unmatched. Per the germline V gene, CDR1 is SGHNT and CDR2 is YYREEE (reference sequence). The CDR3 sequence is CASRMTGGGSNYGYTF. CDR3 bases: TGTGCCAGCAGAATGACAGGGGGCGGGAGTAACTATGGCTACACCTTC.

This chain uses TRBV5-1 with TRBJ2-1; D is perhaps TRBD1 (5 bases). Looked up from germline, CDR1 is SGHRS and CDR2 is YFSETQ. Trimming stripped 0 bases from V and 8 bases from J, with 6 bases between. The length of the CDR3 is 12 residues. CDR3 amino acids: CASSLVGDEQFF. The CDR3 bases are TGCGCCAGCAGCTTGGTAGGGGATGAGCAGTTCTTC. Full variable domain (outside the CDR3, taken from reference TRBV5-1 and TRBJ2-1): KAGVTQTPRYLIKTRGQQVTLSCSPISGHRSVSWYQQTPGQGLQFLFEYFSETQRNKGNFPGRFSGRQFSNSRSEMNVSTLELGDSALYLCASSLVGDEQFFGPGTRLTVL.

V is TRBV9 and J is TRBJ2-1; D is ambiguous. Germline V gene sequence: CDR1 SGDLS, CDR2 YYNGEE. The length of the CDR3 is 11 residues. Between the trimmed V and J ends, which lost 0 bases and 8 bases, there was a span of 3 bases. CDR3 nucleotide sequence: TGTGCCAGCAGCGTAGGCGATGAGCAGTTCTTC. Protein sequence: CASSVGDEQFF.

This chain joins TRBV3-1 (or the pseudogene TRBV3-2) and TRBJ2-5; TRBD2 matches at 11 bases. Germline V gene data show CDR1 as LGHDT and CDR2 as YNNKEL (reference sequence). V was clipped by 2 bases and J by 2 bases; unmatched bases: 10. This CDR3 has 18 amino acids. Here the CDR3 reads CASSQHLAGGPEQETQYF. DNA for the CDR3: TGTGCCAGCAGCCAACACTTAGCGGGGGGGCCTGAACAAGAGACCCAGTACTTC.

A note on this clone: In the same sample, other DNA sequences code for this CDR3. The rearrangement uses TRBV6-5 and TRBJ1-1, with 11 bases aligning to TRBD1. CDR1 and CDR2 from the germline V gene are MNHEY and SVGAGI. Trimming cost V 6 bases and J 4 bases; bases outside gene matches: 1. CDR3 length: 13 residues. Here the CDR3 DNA reads TGTGCCAGCAGGGGACAGGGGGGCACTGAAGCTTTCTTT. Protein product: CASRGQGGTEAFF.

This clone was seen more than once but under ten times. This rearrangement joins TRBV3-1 (or the pseudogene TRBV3-2) to TRBJ2-7; 9 bases are shared with TRBD1. The CDR3 length is 14 residues. V lost 7 bases, J lost 7 bases, and 11 bases stayed unmatched. Germline V gene lookup returns CDR1 LGHDT and CDR2 YNNKEL (reference sequence). As DNA, the CDR3 is TGTGCCAGCACCCCCGGGACAGGGTTTGGGGAGCAGTACTTC. Translating it yields CASTPGTGFGEQYF.

The V and J genes are TRBV19 and TRBJ1-4; 9 positions agree with TRBD1. V lost 4 bases to trimming and J lost 8 bases; unmatched junction nucleotides: 11. Germline CDR1 LNHDA, CDR2 SQIVND (reference sequence). CDR3 size: 16 residues. The CDR3 nucleotides read TGTGCCAGTAGTAGACCCACCTGGGACAGGGAGGAAAAACTGTTTTTT. Its translation is CASSRPTWDREEKLFF.

The V and J genes are TRBV19 and TRBJ1-2; the match to TRBD1 covers 7 bases. The germline CDR1 and CDR2 sequences are LNHDA and SQIVND (reference sequence). This CDR3 region has 14 residues. The ends lost 5 bases at V and 2 bases at J; junction bases unmatched: 5. This chain's CDR3 is CASSDRAGNYGYTF. The DNA for the CDR3 is TGTGCCAGTAGTGACAGGGCGGGGAACTATGGCTACACCTTC.

CDR3 in amino acids: CASSRLGQGWNEQFF. The CDR3, as DNA: TGTGCCAGCAGTCGCCTGGGGCAGGGATGGAATGAGCAGTTCTTC. The V and J genes are TRBV6-5 and TRBJ2-1; weak D call: TRBD1 (5 bases). V was cut by 5 bases and J by 7 bases, with 18 bases left in between. The germline gives CDR1 MNHEY, CDR2 SVGAGI. The CDR3 sequence is 15 residues long.

This chain links TRBV19 with TRBJ2-1, with TRBD1 as a possible D gene (7 bases). Between the trimmed V and J ends, which lost 7 bases and 6 bases, there was a span of 19 bases. Germline CDR1 reads LNHDA; CDR2 reads SQIVND (reference sequence). The CDR3 extends over 15 amino acids. CDR3 amino acids: CASTPWLQGGNEQFF. The CDR3 DNA follows: TGTGCCAGTACCCCGTGGTTGCAGGGGGGCAATGAGCAGTTCTTC.

The gene calls are TRBV28 and TRBJ1-2; the D is unclear. This CDR3 spans 14 amino acids. Germline values: CDR1 MDHEN, CDR2 SYDVKM. The germline V and J ends were trimmed by 6 bases and 5 bases, with 16 bases remaining between them. CDR3: CASSPEGTQYGYTF. As DNA, the CDR3 is TGTGCCAGCAGCCCCGAGGGCACCCAATATGGCTACACCTTC.

The chain combines TRBV7-6 with TRBJ2-1; 10 bases line up with TRBD2. With V trimmed by 5 bases and J by 2 bases, 9 bases remained unmatched. Looked up from germline, CDR1 is SGHVS and CDR2 is FNYEAQ. The CDR3 runs to 17 residues. The CDR3 coding sequence is TGTGCCAGCAGCCCGTTCTCTAGCGGGAGAACCTACAATGAGCAGTTCTTC. Residues: CASSPFSSGRTYNEQFF.

The rearrangement uses TRBV10-2 and TRBJ2-7, with D possibly matching TRBD1 (5 bases). V was clipped by 0 bases and J by 6 bases, with 12 bases between them. This CDR3 has 14 residues. Germline CDR1 reads WSHSY; CDR2 reads SAAADI. In nucleotides, the CDR3 is TGCGCCAGCAGTGAGTCCCCAGGGATGGGCGAGCAGTACGTC. It encodes CASSESPGMGEQYV.

This clone was seen a single time. This chain joins TRBV10-3 and TRBJ1-2; 7 nucleotides agree with TRBD1. The V gene end was trimmed by 2 bases and the J gene end by 4 bases; junction bases not matched to a gene: 4. CDR1 and CDR2 (germline): ENHRY, SYGVKD. The CDR3 runs 14 residues. CDR3: CAISETRDSYGYTF. The CDR3, as DNA: TGTGCCATCAGTGAGACACGGGACAGCTATGGCTACACCTTC.

The V gene is TRBV6-1, the J gene TRBJ2-3; D gene unclear. V lost 3 bases and J 4 bases, leaving 5 bases between the germline ends. The germline V gene has CDR1 MNHNS and CDR2 SASEGT. This CDR3 is 12 amino acids long. This chain's CDR3 is CASSEAADTQYF. The CDR3 nucleotides read TGTGCCAGCAGTGAGGCGGCAGATACGCAGTATTTT.